This T cell receptor (beta chain) was captured in a study of PD-1 blockade in mismatch repair-deficient tumors. Study-level background: Enrolled about 2012-2016, patients had progressing, pretreated mismatch repair-deficient cancers of about twelve types.

Every patient had mismatch repair deficiency by PCR or immunohistochemistry. The TCR-sequenced patients were three responders to pembrolizumab. This table comes from immunoSEQ multiplex PCR, and its TCRdb copy is limited to in-frame clones, with some not included. The table records approximately 120,000 clones, around 86% of them present only once. As to this clone: Antigen unknown.

Study outcomes and limitations: Rapid post-treatment expansion, then contraction, generally preceding radiologic response, marked tumor-resident clones.

This CDR3 is 14 amino acids long. In germline, CDR1 is GTSNPN, CDR2 SVGIG (reference sequence). V shed 2 bases, J shed 0 bases, and the junction held 2 bases outside the gene matches. The chain couples TRBV30 to TRBJ1-1, with 8 nucleotides matching TRBD1. This receptor was taken from an adult with mismatch repair-deficient cancer. The input for sequencing was peripheral blood, taken 44 weeks after starting pembrolizumab. This CDR3 reads CAWSMDRVNTEAFF. The CDR3 region has the DNA TGTGCCTGGAGTATGGACAGGGTGAACACTGAAGCTTTCTTT. The full variable domain, completed using reference TRBV30 and TRBJ1-1, is SQTIHQWPATLVQPVGSPLSLECTVEGTSNPNLYWYRQAAGRGLQLLFYSVGIGQISSEVPQNLSASRPQDRQFILSSKKLLLSDSGFYLCAWSMDRVNTEAFFGQGTRLTVV.